These 2 T cell receptor beta chains originate from one sample sequenced in a study of blood T cell repertoires in COVID-19. Sequencing was performed with immunoSEQ multiplex PCR; in TCRdb, only in-frame clones are kept and a portion is missing. Here the sample spans 300,000 or so clones, about nine tenths being singletons. The sequenced sample was PBMCs or T cells enriched from blood (not recorded which). These receptors came from a man in his fifties or sixties who had recovered from COVID-19.

The chain is built from TRBV28 and TRBJ2-3; D might be TRBD1 (6 bases). Germline V gene sequence: CDR1 MDHEN, CDR2 SYDVKM. Trimming pared 5 bases from V and 1 base from J, leaving 13 bases between. The length of the CDR3 is 15 residues. The CDR3 sequence is CASSNRDSGTDTQYF. The CDR3 bases are TGTGCCAGCAGTAACAGGGATTCGGGCACAGATACGCAGTATTTT.

This sequence joins TRBV2 and TRBJ2-4; D gene ambiguous. Between the trimmed V and J ends, which lost 5 bases and 0 bases, there was a span of 8 bases. The CDR3 loop spans 14 amino acids. Germline V gives CDR1 SNHLY, CDR2 FYNNEI. This chain's CDR3 is CASSHDTAKNIQYF. Written as DNA, the CDR3 is TGTGCCAGCAGTCATGACACAGCCAAAAACATTCAGTACTTC.